This T cell receptor (beta chain) was documented in a study of blood T cell repertoires in COVID-19. Study as a whole: Spain, Italy and the United States supplied samples that represented acute and convalescent COVID-19.

The CDR3 loop spans 12 amino acids. Looked up from germline, CDR1 is SNHLY and CDR2 is FYNNEI. The V gene lost 7 bases and the J gene lost 4 bases, with 10 bases spanning the gap. The protocol was immunoSEQ multiplex PCR, while the TCRdb copy is restricted to in-frame clones and leaves out a portion. This sample has roughly 410,000 clones, with about 91% found just once. The gene calls are TRBV2 and TRBJ1-1; D is uncertain. The source of this sequence is a woman aged 35 to 49 with COVID-19, enrolled during active disease. The sample comprised peripheral blood. CDR3 protein: CASTRDATEAFF. The CDR3 DNA is TGTGCCAGCACTCGAGATGCCACTGAAGCTTTCTTT.